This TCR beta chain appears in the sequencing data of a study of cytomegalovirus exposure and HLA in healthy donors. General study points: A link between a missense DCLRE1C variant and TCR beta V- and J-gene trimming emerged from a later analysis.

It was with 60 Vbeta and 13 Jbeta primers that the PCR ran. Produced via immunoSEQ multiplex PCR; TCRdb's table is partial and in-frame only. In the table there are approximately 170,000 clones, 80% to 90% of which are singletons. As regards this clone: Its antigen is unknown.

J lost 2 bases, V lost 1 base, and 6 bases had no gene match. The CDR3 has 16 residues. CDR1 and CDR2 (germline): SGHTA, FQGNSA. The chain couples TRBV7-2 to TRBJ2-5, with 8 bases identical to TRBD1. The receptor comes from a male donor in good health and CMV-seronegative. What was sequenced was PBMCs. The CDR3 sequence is CASSLVGRGPQETQYF. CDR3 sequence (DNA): TGTGCCAGCAGCTTAGTGGGCAGGGGGCCTCAAGAGACCCAGTACTTC.